These 18 T cell receptor beta chains share one sample of origin, sequenced in a study of technical replicates of blood from a few donors. Clones were read by immunoSEQ multiplex PCR, and TCRdb kept only the in-frame ones, dropping some. The top ten hold over 0.2% of the sample, which has fewer than 85,000 clones, about 95% seen once. Material for sequencing was T cells isolated from PBMCs. The receptors derive from a human donor in good health.

The chain combines TRBV6-6 with TRBJ1-1; D uncertain. The CDR3 spans 13 residues. V lost 2 bases and J lost 1, with 5 bases in between. The V gene's germline CDR1 is MNHNY and CDR2 SVGAGI (reference sequence). The CDR3 nucleotides are TGTGCCAGCAGTTACGAAGCGAACACTGAAGCTTTCTTT. Its protein is CASSYEANTEAFF.

V gene TRBV19 combines with J gene TRBJ1-2; the D gene is possibly TRBD1 (6 bases). V lost 0 bases and J lost 5, with 25 bases in between. The CDR3 totals 19 residues. Germline assignment: CDR1 LNHDA and CDR2 SQIVND (reference sequence). The CDR3 spells CASSIELDRQAWIKYGYTF. CDR3 in DNA: TGTGCCAGTAGTATAGAGTTAGACCGACAGGCATGGATAAAGTATGGCTACACCTTC.

This rearrangement joins TRBV6-1 to TRBJ1-1, with TRBD1 identical over 8 bases. The junction had 3 bases not matched to a gene; V was cut back by 6 bases and J by 0 bases. Germline V gives CDR1 MNHNS, CDR2 SASEGT. The CDR3 runs 14 residues. The CDR3 bases are TGTGCCAGCAGCCCGACAGGGGTGAACACTGAAGCTTTCTTT. Its protein is CASSPTGVNTEAFF.

This clone appeared a single time. This chain joins TRBV9 and TRBJ2-6; D might be TRBD1 (6 bases). CDR3 length equals 18 residues. Trimming removed 3 bases from V and 2 bases from J, with 18 bases in between. Looked up from germline, CDR1 is SGDLS and CDR2 is YYNGEE. The DNA of the CDR3 is TGTGCCAGCAGCGATAACGTAGGGGGTAAGCCTGGGGCCAACGTCCTGACTTTC. It is translated as CASSDNVGGKPGANVLTF.

V and J are TRBV6-1 and TRBJ2-6; the D is unclear. Per germline, CDR1 MNHNS and CDR2 SASEGT. Trimming pared 4 bases from V and 1 base from J, leaving 8 bases between. The CDR3 spans 15 residues. The CDR3 loop reads CASSGMESGANVLTF. The CDR3 bases are TGTGCCAGCAGTGGGATGGAGTCTGGGGCCAACGTCCTGACTTTC.

The rearrangement joins TRBV25-1 to TRBJ2-3; 13 positions agree with TRBD2. This CDR3 has 17 amino acids. Losses at the gene ends were 2 bases for V and 3 bases for J; bases not matched to a gene: 5. Germline V gene lookup returns CDR1 MGHDK and CDR2 SYGVNS. CDR3 coding DNA: TGTGCCAGCAGTGAACAAAGACTAGCGGGAGGAACAGATACGCAGTATTTT. It translates to CASSEQRLAGGTDTQYF.

This chain joins TRBV7-9 and TRBJ1-2, with D hard to call. Germline-derived CDR1 and CDR2 are SEHNR and FQNEAQ (reference sequence). Between the trimmed V and J ends, which lost 1 base and 4 bases, there was a span of 13 bases. The CDR3 length is 15 residues. CDR3 region: CASSLGEHPLYGYTF. The DNA of the CDR3 is TGTGCCAGCAGCTTAGGGGAGCATCCTCTCTATGGCTACACCTTC.

This clone was counted only a few times. CDR3: CASSLPRAREQYF. CDR3 DNA: TGTGCCAGCAGCTTACCCAGGGCCCGGGAGCAGTACTTC. The V and J genes are TRBV5-4 and TRBJ2-7; perhaps TRBD1 as D (5 bases). V was pared by 2 bases and J by 7 bases, with 13 bases between. The CDR3 is 13 residues long. Per germline, CDR1 SGHNT and CDR2 YYREEE (reference sequence). The full variable domain, in which reference TRBV5-4 and TRBJ2-7 provide the parts outside the CDR3, is ETGVTQSPTHLIKTRGQQVTLRCSSQSGHNTVSWYQQALGQGPQFIFQYYREEENGRGNFPPRFSGLQFPNYSSELNVNALELDDSALYLCASSLPRAREQYFGPGTRLTVT.

This chain links TRBV9 with TRBJ1-1; no clear D gene. V dropped 0 bases and J dropped 1 base, with 4 bases sitting between them. CDR3 length equals 13 residues. CDR1 and CDR2 (germline): SGDLS, YYNGEE. CDR3 sequence reads: CASSVAGNTEAFF. The DNA for the CDR3 is TGTGCCAGCAGCGTAGCAGGGAACACTGAAGCTTTCTTT.

V usage is TRBV7-5 and J usage is TRBJ2-7; the listed D gene, TRBD1, was not tested against the DNA. TRBV7-5 is a pseudogene segment. The CDR3 covers 14 residues. The CDR3 is CVRTNPGQGPEQYF. The CDR3 nucleotides are TGTGTCAGAACGAATCCGGGACAGGGGCCCGAGCAGTACTTC.

The chain has TRBV7-2 and TRBJ2-7, with D maybe TRBD2 (6 bases). Germline loops: CDR1 SGHTA, CDR2 FQGNSA. This CDR3 comprises 16 residues. Trimming removed 4 bases at V and 4 bases at J, with 20 bases between. For the CDR3, the DNA is TGTGCCAGCAGCTCTAGAGGAGGGTACGTCGGGTACGAGCAGTACTTC. Translating gives CASSSRGGYVGYEQYF.

The rearrangement links TRBV5-6 to TRBJ2-1, with a possible D match to TRBD1 (6 bases). Per germline, CDR1 SGHDT and CDR2 YYEEEE. The CDR3 covers 15 residues. V lost 0 bases and J lost 3, with 10 bases in between. CDR3 region: CASSLEARGYNEQFF. Written as DNA, the CDR3 is TGTGCCAGCAGCTTGGAGGCCAGGGGCTACAATGAGCAGTTCTTC.

The chain combines TRBV27 with TRBJ2-7; D is perhaps TRBD2 (6 bases). Trimming stripped 2 bases from V and 4 bases from J, with 12 bases between. The CDR3 length is 14 residues. CDR1 and CDR2 from the germline V gene are MNHEY and SMNVEV (reference sequence). CDR3 protein: CASSLGPGRYEQYF. In DNA, the CDR3 is TGTGCCAGCAGTTTAGGTCCAGGGAGGTACGAGCAGTACTTC.

This chain links TRBV9 with TRBJ2-6, with D tentatively TRBD1 (5 bases). This CDR3 comprises 16 residues. Germline V CDR1 and CDR2: SGDLS, YYNGEE. The V and J ends lost 3 bases and 0 bases respectively, with 10 bases between them. The DNA for the CDR3 is TGTGCCAGCAGCGGACGACAGATCTCTGGGGCCAACGTCCTGACTTTC. This codes for CASSGRQISGANVLTF.

This chain joins TRBV29-1 and TRBJ2-3; tentative D call: TRBD2 (5 bases). The length of the CDR3 is 13 residues. Trimming pared 2 bases from V and 2 bases from J, leaving 8 bases between. Germline-derived CDR1 and CDR2 are SQVTM and ANQGSEA. The DNA for the CDR3 is TGCAGCGTTGAAAGGACTGTCACAGATACGCAGTATTTT. It translates to CSVERTVTDTQYF.

This chain uses TRBV25-1 with TRBJ1-2; D call uncertain. The CDR3 length is 15 residues. Trimming pared 3 bases from V and 4 bases from J, leaving 15 bases between. The germline V gene encodes CDR1 MGHDK and CDR2 SYGVNS. In DNA, the CDR3 is TGTGCCAGCAGTGAGACTTTGGTCTCAAGCTATGGCTACACCTTC. Translating it yields CASSETLVSSYGYTF.

This sequence joins TRBV19 and TRBJ2-7; the D gene is possibly TRBD1 (6 bases). CDR1 LNHDA and CDR2 SQIVND come from the germline V gene (reference sequence). Trimming left V 6 bases short and J 4 bases short, with 13 bases between. The CDR3 totals 13 residues. The CDR3 DNA reads TGTGCCAGTAGAGAGTCAGGGGAATACGAGCAGTACTTC. Its translation is CASRESGEYEQYF.

This sequence joins TRBV29-1 and TRBJ2-2; TRBD2 matches at 7 bases. The CDR3 consists of 15 residues. Trimming at V came to 1 base and at J to 5 bases, leaving 7 bases not matched to a gene. Germline V CDR1 and CDR2: SQVTM, ANQGSEA. CDR3 loop: CSVEGVSGFTGELFF. The CDR3 coding sequence is TGCAGCGTTGAAGGGGTTAGCGGGTTTACCGGGGAGCTGTTTTTT.